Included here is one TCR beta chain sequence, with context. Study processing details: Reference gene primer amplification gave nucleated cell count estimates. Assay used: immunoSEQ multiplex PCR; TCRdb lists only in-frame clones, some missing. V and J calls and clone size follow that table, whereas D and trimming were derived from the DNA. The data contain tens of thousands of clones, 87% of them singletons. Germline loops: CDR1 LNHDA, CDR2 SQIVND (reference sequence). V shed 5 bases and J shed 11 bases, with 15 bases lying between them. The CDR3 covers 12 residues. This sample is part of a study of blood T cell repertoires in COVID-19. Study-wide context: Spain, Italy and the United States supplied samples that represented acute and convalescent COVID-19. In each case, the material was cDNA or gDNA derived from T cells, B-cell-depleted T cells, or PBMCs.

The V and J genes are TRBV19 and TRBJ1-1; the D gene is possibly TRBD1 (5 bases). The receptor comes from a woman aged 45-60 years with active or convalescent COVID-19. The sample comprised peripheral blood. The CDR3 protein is CASSSGIAWAFF. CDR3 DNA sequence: TGTGCCAGTAGTTCAGGGATTGCTTGGGCTTTCTTT. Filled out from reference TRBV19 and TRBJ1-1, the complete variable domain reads DGGITQSPKYLFRKEGQNVTLSCEQNLNHDAMYWYRQDPGQGLRLIYYSQIVNDFQKGDIAEGYSVSREKKESFPLTVTSAQKNPTAFYLCASSSGIAWAFFGQGTRLTVV.